These T cell receptor beta chains were read from a single sample in a study of T-cell reconstitution after alpha-beta-depleted transplantation in children. MiXCR, run by TCRdb on the PCR reads, gives a single entry per CDR3 protein. The sample includes some 450,000 distinct CDR3 sequences, around 46% of them seen just once. The specimen was PBMCs, collected before TCRalphabeta/CD19-depleted stem cell transplant. The receptors shown here come from a girl aged 2 to 9 with aplastic anemia, due to receive a stem cell transplant. Both conserved end residues are part of each CDR3. Fields, in order: V gene, clone size, J gene, D gene, CDR3 protein, CDR3 DNA. D genes are given only for firm matches. A clone size is listed for some rows: how often the clone was seen (once, few, many), or a class if it is expanded.

v_call: TRBV4-2
clone_size: -
j_call: TRBJ2-1
d_call: -
cdr3_aa: CASSQPQQAYNEQFF
cdr3_nt: TGTGCCAGCAGCCAACCCCAGCAGGCATACAATGAGCAGTTCTTC

v_call: TRBV29-1
clone_size: -
j_call: TRBJ2-3
d_call: -
cdr3_aa: CSVEARDTDTQYF
cdr3_nt: TGCAGCGTTGAAGCCAGGGACACAGATACGCAGTATTTT

v_call: TRBV7-8
clone_size: -
j_call: TRBJ2-5
d_call: TRBD2
cdr3_aa: CASSLLLAVQETQYF
cdr3_nt: TGTGCCAGCAGCTTACTACTAGCGGTACAAGAGACCCAGTACTTC

v_call: TRBV11-2
clone_size: -
j_call: TRBJ2-7
d_call: TRBD1
cdr3_aa: CASSFGTGEYEQYF
cdr3_nt: TGTGCCAGCAGCTTCGGGACAGGGGAATACGAGCAGTACTTC

v_call: TRBV5-1
clone_size: few
j_call: TRBJ2-7
d_call: -
cdr3_aa: CASSLEGSLRYF
cdr3_nt: TGCGCCAGCAGCTTGGAGGGCAGCTTGAGGTACTTC

v_call: TRBV9
clone_size: many
j_call: TRBJ2-7
d_call: TRBD2
cdr3_aa: CASSISSGSRPYEQYF
cdr3_nt: TGTGCCAGCAGCATTAGTAGCGGGTCAAGGCCCTACGAGCAGTACTTC

v_call: TRBV27
clone_size: many
j_call: TRBJ2-2
d_call: TRBD1
cdr3_aa: CASSMAWTGDTGELFF
cdr3_nt: TGTGCCAGCAGTATGGCGTGGACAGGAGACACCGGGGAGCTGTTTTTT

v_call: TRBV11-2
clone_size: few
j_call: TRBJ2-1
d_call: -
cdr3_aa: CASSLEGLPDNEQFF
cdr3_nt: TGTGCCAGCAGCTTAGAAGGACTGCCAGACAATGAGCAGTTCTTC

v_call: TRBV20-1
clone_size: few
j_call: TRBJ1-5
d_call: TRBD1
cdr3_aa: CSASTQTGFEQPQHF
cdr3_nt: TGCAGTGCTAGCACACAGACAGGGTTCGAACAGCCCCAGCATTTT

v_call: TRBV29-1
clone_size: -
j_call: TRBJ1-3
d_call: TRBD1
cdr3_aa: CSVVVGPGQGTGNTIYF
cdr3_nt: TGCAGCGTTGTAGTTGGTCCGGGACAGGGGACTGGAAACACCATATATTTT

v_call: TRBV20-1
clone_size: -
j_call: TRBJ2-3
d_call: -
cdr3_aa: CSAEEGGPDTQYF
cdr3_nt: TGCAGTGCCGAGGAGGGGGGTCCAGATACGCAGTATTTT

v_call: TRBV18
clone_size: -
j_call: TRBJ1-1
d_call: TRBD1
cdr3_aa: CASSPQTGGYGDTEAFF
cdr3_nt: TGTGCCAGCTCACCACAGACAGGGGGCTATGGGGACACTGAAGCTTTCTTT

v_call: TRBV28
clone_size: -
j_call: TRBJ1-3
d_call: -
cdr3_aa: CASSHPTSSGNTIYF
cdr3_nt: TGTGCCAGCAGTCACCCCACTAGCTCTGGAAACACCATATATTTT

v_call: TRBV29-1
clone_size: -
j_call: TRBJ2-7
d_call: TRBD2
cdr3_aa: CSVGRELRHEQYF
cdr3_nt: TGCAGCGTTGGGCGGGAGTTGCGACACGAGCAGTACTTC

v_call: TRBV30
clone_size: -
j_call: TRBJ2-1
d_call: TRBD1
cdr3_aa: CAWRGTGVGEQFF
cdr3_nt: TGTGCCTGGAGAGGGACAGGGGTGGGAGAGCAGTTCTTC

v_call: TRBV9
clone_size: -
j_call: TRBJ2-1
d_call: TRBD2
cdr3_aa: CASKGGSEQFF
cdr3_nt: TGTGCCAGCAAGGGAGGGAGTGAGCAGTTCTTC

v_call: TRBV28
clone_size: -
j_call: TRBJ2-7
d_call: TRBD2
cdr3_aa: CASSPTPGGSSYEQYF
cdr3_nt: TGTGCCAGCAGTCCAACCCCAGGCGGGAGCTCCTACGAGCAGTACTTC

v_call: TRBV12-3/TRBV12-4
clone_size: -
j_call: TRBJ2-3
d_call: -
cdr3_aa: CASLGGGSSTDTQYF
cdr3_nt: TGTGCCAGCCTTGGAGGGGGCTCTAGCACAGATACGCAGTATTTT

v_call: TRBV12-3/TRBV12-4
clone_size: many
j_call: TRBJ2-1
d_call: TRBD2
cdr3_aa: CASSLLGRPTYNEQFF
cdr3_nt: TGTGCCAGCAGTTTACTCGGGAGGCCTACCTACAATGAGCAGTTCTTC

v_call: TRBV28
clone_size: -
j_call: TRBJ2-7
d_call: -
cdr3_aa: CASSSMTASSYEQYF
cdr3_nt: TGTGCCAGCAGTTCCATGACAGCCAGCTCCTACGAGCAGTACTTC

v_call: TRBV6-5
clone_size: few
j_call: TRBJ2-7
d_call: TRBD1
cdr3_aa: CASSSRTGRYEQYF
cdr3_nt: TGTGCCAGCAGTTCCCGGACAGGGCGTTACGAGCAGTACTTC

v_call: TRBV28
clone_size: -
j_call: TRBJ1-5
d_call: -
cdr3_aa: CASARTDISNQPQHF
cdr3_nt: TGTGCCAGCGCTCGGACAGATATATCCAATCAGCCCCAGCATTTT

v_call: TRBV28
clone_size: -
j_call: TRBJ2-7
d_call: -
cdr3_aa: CASSLRRAAAYEQYF
cdr3_nt: TGTGCCAGCAGTTTACGAAGGGCGGCCGCCTACGAGCAGTACTTC

v_call: TRBV6-2/TRBV6-3
clone_size: few
j_call: TRBJ2-7
d_call: TRBD2
cdr3_aa: CASRLAGVGEQYF
cdr3_nt: TGTGCCAGCCGTCTAGCGGGAGTAGGCGAGCAGTACTTC

v_call: TRBV28
clone_size: many
j_call: TRBJ1-1
d_call: -
cdr3_aa: CASRYTGREAFF
cdr3_nt: TGTGCCAGCAGGTACACAGGGAGAGAAGCTTTCTTT

v_call: TRBV5-1
clone_size: many
j_call: TRBJ2-1
d_call: -
cdr3_aa: CASSLVLHNEQFF
cdr3_nt: TGCGCCAGCAGCTTGGTACTCCACAATGAGCAGTTCTTC

v_call: TRBV7-3
clone_size: -
j_call: TRBJ2-1
d_call: -
cdr3_aa: CASSLKGGSRHNEQFF
cdr3_nt: TGTGCCAGCAGCTTAAAAGGGGGATCCCGGCACAATGAGCAGTTCTTC

v_call: TRBV15
clone_size: -
j_call: TRBJ2-3
d_call: -
cdr3_aa: CATRYSASGGTQYF
cdr3_nt: TGTGCCACGAGATATAGCGCCAGTGGGGGTACGCAGTATTTT

v_call: TRBV4-2
clone_size: -
j_call: TRBJ2-7
d_call: -
cdr3_aa: CASSPRGSGYEQYF
cdr3_nt: TGTGCCAGCAGCCCGCGTGGTAGCGGTTACGAGCAGTACTTC

v_call: TRBV6-1
clone_size: -
j_call: TRBJ2-2
d_call: TRBD2
cdr3_aa: CASRGEGYTGELFF
cdr3_nt: TGTGCCAGCAGGGGGGAGGGTTACACCGGGGAGCTGTTTTTT

v_call: TRBV20-1
clone_size: -
j_call: TRBJ1-1
d_call: -
cdr3_aa: CSARRSGTEEAFF
cdr3_nt: TGCAGTGCTAGAAGGTCCGGGACGGAGGAGGCTTTCTTT

v_call: TRBV5-5
clone_size: -
j_call: TRBJ2-7
d_call: TRBD1
cdr3_aa: CASSSPTGVTYEQYF
cdr3_nt: TGTGCCAGCAGCTCCCCTACAGGGGTGACCTACGAGCAGTACTTC

v_call: TRBV18
clone_size: few
j_call: TRBJ2-3
d_call: TRBD2
cdr3_aa: CASSLSGSPPDTQYF
cdr3_nt: TGTGCCAGCTCTCTCAGCGGGAGCCCCCCAGATACGCAGTATTTT

v_call: TRBV6-5
clone_size: few
j_call: TRBJ1-1
d_call: TRBD1
cdr3_aa: CASSSNRGRRPNTEAFF
cdr3_nt: TGTGCCAGCAGTTCAAATAGGGGGCGAAGGCCGAACACTGAAGCTTTCTTT

v_call: TRBV5-1
clone_size: many
j_call: TRBJ2-1
d_call: -
cdr3_aa: CASSSPRLGPYNEQFF
cdr3_nt: TGCGCCAGCAGCTCCCCGAGGTTAGGTCCCTACAATGAGCAGTTCTTC

v_call: TRBV7-9
clone_size: few
j_call: TRBJ2-5
d_call: TRBD2
cdr3_aa: CASSAAVGGPVETQYF
cdr3_nt: TGTGCCAGCAGCGCTGCGGTGGGAGGGCCCGTAGAGACCCAGTACTTC

v_call: TRBV28
clone_size: few
j_call: TRBJ2-2
d_call: -
cdr3_aa: CASSLNSYTGELFF
cdr3_nt: TGTGCCAGCAGTTTGAACAGTTACACCGGGGAGCTGTTTTTT

v_call: TRBV14
clone_size: few
j_call: TRBJ2-5
d_call: -
cdr3_aa: CASSQVGRGTQYF
cdr3_nt: TGTGCCAGCAGCCAAGTAGGCCGAGGGACCCAGTACTTC

v_call: TRBV5-8
clone_size: -
j_call: TRBJ2-7
d_call: -
cdr3_aa: CARGSRLTFEQYF
cdr3_nt: TGTGCCAGGGGCTCGAGACTCACCTTCGAGCAGTACTTC

v_call: TRBV12-3/TRBV12-4
clone_size: few
j_call: TRBJ2-7
d_call: -
cdr3_aa: CASSPGTPGGEQYF
cdr3_nt: TGTGCCAGCAGCCCCGGGACTCCCGGGGGCGAGCAGTACTTC

v_call: TRBV12-3/TRBV12-4
clone_size: few
j_call: TRBJ2-5
d_call: -
cdr3_aa: CASSSLMAGETQYF
cdr3_nt: TGTGCCAGCAGTTCCCTAATGGCGGGAGAGACCCAGTACTTC

v_call: TRBV5-8
clone_size: -
j_call: TRBJ2-7
d_call: -
cdr3_aa: CASSPARGAGYEQYF
cdr3_nt: TGTGCCAGCAGCCCGGCGCGGGGCGCAGGATACGAGCAGTACTTC

v_call: TRBV11-2
clone_size: -
j_call: TRBJ2-7
d_call: -
cdr3_aa: CASSLGAVSYEQYF
cdr3_nt: TGTGCCAGCAGCTTAGGGGCAGTCTCCTACGAGCAGTACTTC

v_call: TRBV12-3/TRBV12-4
clone_size: -
j_call: TRBJ2-3
d_call: -
cdr3_aa: CASNFGGPRTDTQYF
cdr3_nt: TGTGCCAGCAATTTCGGGGGGCCCCGCACAGATACGCAGTATTTT

v_call: TRBV5-1
clone_size: -
j_call: TRBJ2-1
d_call: -
cdr3_aa: CASSLNRGNEQFF
cdr3_nt: TGCGCCAGCAGCTTAAATAGGGGGAATGAGCAGTTCTTC

v_call: TRBV30
clone_size: -
j_call: TRBJ1-2
d_call: -
cdr3_aa: CAWSVRQTYGYTF
cdr3_nt: TGTGCCTGGAGTGTGAGACAGACTTATGGCTACACCTTC

v_call: TRBV12-3/TRBV12-4
clone_size: few
j_call: TRBJ2-3
d_call: -
cdr3_aa: CASSWAGSTDTQYF
cdr3_nt: TGTGCCAGCAGTTGGGCCGGAAGCACAGATACGCAGTATTTT

v_call: TRBV5-1
clone_size: many
j_call: TRBJ1-1
d_call: TRBD1
cdr3_aa: CASSLPGTGVETFF
cdr3_nt: TGCGCCAGCAGCTTACCCGGGACAGGGGTAGAAACTTTCTTT

v_call: TRBV20-1
clone_size: once
j_call: TRBJ2-7
d_call: TRBD1
cdr3_aa: CSASLPGQGAYEQYF
cdr3_nt: TGCAGTGCTAGTCTGCCGGGACAGGGGGCTTACGAGCAGTACTTC

v_call: TRBV27
clone_size: many
j_call: TRBJ2-7
d_call: -
cdr3_aa: CASSLTSSYEQYF
cdr3_nt: TGTGCCAGCAGTTTGACAAGCTCCTACGAGCAGTACTTC

v_call: TRBV9
clone_size: many
j_call: TRBJ2-1
d_call: -
cdr3_aa: CASSPIGGENNEQFF
cdr3_nt: TGTGCCAGCAGCCCCATCGGAGGGGAAAACAATGAGCAGTTCTTC

v_call: TRBV4-3
clone_size: few
j_call: TRBJ1-2
d_call: TRBD1
cdr3_aa: CASSHTTDRGNIGYTF
cdr3_nt: TGCGCCAGCAGCCACACAACGGACAGGGGGAATATCGGCTACACCTTC

v_call: TRBV7-6
clone_size: -
j_call: TRBJ2-1
d_call: -
cdr3_aa: CASSQGSGNEQFF
cdr3_nt: TGTGCCAGCAGCCAAGGGTCCGGAAATGAGCAGTTCTTC